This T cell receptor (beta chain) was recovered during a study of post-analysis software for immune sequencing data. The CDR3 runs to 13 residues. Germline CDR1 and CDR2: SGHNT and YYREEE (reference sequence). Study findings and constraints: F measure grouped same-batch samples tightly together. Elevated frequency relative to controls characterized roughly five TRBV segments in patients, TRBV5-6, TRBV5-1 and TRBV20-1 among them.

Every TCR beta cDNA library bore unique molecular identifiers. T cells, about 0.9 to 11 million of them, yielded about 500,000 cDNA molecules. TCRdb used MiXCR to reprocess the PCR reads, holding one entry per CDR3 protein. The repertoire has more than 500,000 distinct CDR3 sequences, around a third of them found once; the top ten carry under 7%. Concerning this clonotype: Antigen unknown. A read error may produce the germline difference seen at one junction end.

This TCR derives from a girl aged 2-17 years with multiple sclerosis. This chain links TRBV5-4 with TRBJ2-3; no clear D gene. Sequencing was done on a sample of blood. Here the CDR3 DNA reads TGTGCCGGCAGCTTCTCGAGCACAGATACGCAGTATTTT. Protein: CAGSFSSTDTQYF.